These 6 T cell receptor beta chains came from one sample sequenced in a study of T cell repertoires in cytomegalovirus infection. TCRdb re-called the reads with MiXCR, one entry per CDR3 protein. Counted here are 680,000 or so distinct CDR3 sequences, 30% to 35% occurring once; the ten biggest clones make up around a sixth. No antigen is known for these receptors. The sample in question was cultured PBMCs, obtained from culture after CMV antigen stimulation. The receptors were sampled from a human donor in good health (CMV status not recorded). Some clones in this sample may be carry-over from other donors' samples.

The sample holds a few counts of this clonotype. The rearrangement links TRBV28 to TRBJ2-3; 10 bases line up with TRBD2. From germline, CDR1 is MDHEN and CDR2 SYDVKM. This CDR3 is 17 amino acids long. J lost 1 base, V lost 6 bases, and 10 bases had no gene match. The CDR3 here is CASSWGRTSGGTDTQYF. CDR3 coding DNA: TGTGCCAGCAGCTGGGGAAGGACTAGCGGAGGCACAGATACGCAGTATTTT. The variable domain in full, completed from reference TRBV28 and TRBJ2-3, reads DVKVTQSSRYLVKRTGEKVFLECVQDMDHENMFWYRQDPGLGLRLIYFSYDVKMKEKGDIPEGYSVSREKKERFSLILESASTNQTSMYLCASSWGRTSGGTDTQYFGPGTRLTVL.

This clonotype showed up just a few times. The rearrangement links TRBV6-2 or TRBV6-3 to TRBJ2-1, with 9 positions matching TRBD2. CDR1 is MNHEY and CDR2 is SVGEGT in the germline V gene. V was clipped by 8 bases and J by 4 bases; unmatched bases: 6. This CDR3 has 14 amino acids. The CDR3 DNA sequence: TGTGCCAGCTTAGCGGGGGCCCCATACAATGAGCAGTTCTTC. It yields the protein CASLAGAPYNEQFF.

In this sample, this clonotype turned up many times. V is TRBV7-6 and J is TRBJ2-3, with 12 bases that match TRBD2. The CDR3 covers 17 residues. The germline V gene has CDR1 SGHVS and CDR2 FNYEAQ. V was pared by 5 bases and J by 0 bases, with 6 bases of the junction left unmatched. CDR3 in amino acids: CASSPGLAGSSTDTQYF. The CDR3 DNA reads TGTGCCAGCAGCCCCGGACTAGCGGGATCTAGCACAGATACGCAGTATTTT.

As DNA, the CDR3 is TGTGCCAGCTCACCTTCGACAGGGGTGAACACTGAAGCTTTCTTT. Translated, it gives CASSPSTGVNTEAFF. The rearrangement joins TRBV18 to TRBJ1-1, with 8 bases identical to TRBD1. The germline V gene has CDR1 KGHSH and CDR2 LQKENI. The CDR3 is 15 residues long. V lost 3 bases to trimming and J lost 0 bases; unmatched junction nucleotides: 3. Full variable domain (remainder filled in from reference TRBV18 and TRBJ1-1): NAGVMQNPRHLVRRRGQEARLRCSPMKGHSHVYWYRQLPEEGLKFMVYLQKENIIDESGMPKERFSAEFPKEGPSILRIQQVVRGDSAAYFCASSPSTGVNTEAFFGQGTRLTVV.

In its sample, this clonotype was seen many times. The V and J genes are TRBV7-2 and TRBJ2-7, with TRBD2 matching over 14 bases. This CDR3 comprises 16 residues. With 1 base clipped from V and 2 bases from J, the junction kept 1 base outside the gene matches. Germline-derived CDR1 and CDR2 are SGHTA and FQGNSA. The CDR3 DNA sequence: TGTGCCAGCAGCTTAGAGGGACTAGCGGGAGCCTACGAGCAGTACTTC. This encodes CASSLEGLAGAYEQYF.

The rearrangement links TRBV6-1 to TRBJ2-1, with D perhaps given as TRBD1 or TRBD2 (5 bases each). Trimming took off 8 bases at V and 1 base at J, with 9 bases between the two ends. This CDR3 has 13 residues. The V gene's germline CDR1 is MNHNS and CDR2 SASEGT. The CDR3 reads CASLEGSYNEQFF. As DNA, the CDR3 is TGTGCCAGCCTCGAGGGGTCCTACAATGAGCAGTTCTTC.